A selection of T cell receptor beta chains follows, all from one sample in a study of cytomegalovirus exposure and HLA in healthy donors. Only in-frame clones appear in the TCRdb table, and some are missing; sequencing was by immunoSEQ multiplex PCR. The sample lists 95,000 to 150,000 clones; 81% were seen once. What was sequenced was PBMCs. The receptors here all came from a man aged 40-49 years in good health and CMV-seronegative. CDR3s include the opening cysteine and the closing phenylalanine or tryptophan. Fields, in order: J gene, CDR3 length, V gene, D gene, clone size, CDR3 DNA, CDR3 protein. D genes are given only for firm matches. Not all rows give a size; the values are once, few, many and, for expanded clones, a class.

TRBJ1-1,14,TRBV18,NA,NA,TGTGCCAGCTCACCATCGTCTAGGAACACTGAAGCTTTCTTT,CASSPSSRNTEAFF
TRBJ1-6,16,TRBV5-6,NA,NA,TGTGCCAGCAGCTTGGTCGGCACTATAAAACGTTCACCCCTCCACTTT,CASSLVGTIKRSPLHF
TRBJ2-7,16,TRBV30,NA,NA,TGTGCCTGGAGTTACTTGGACTTCTCTACTTCCTACGAGCAGTACTTC,CAWSYLDFSTSYEQYF
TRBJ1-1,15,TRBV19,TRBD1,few,TGTGCCAGTAGTTTCACAGGGGGCCGTAACACTGAAGCTTTCTTT,CASSFTGGRNTEAFF
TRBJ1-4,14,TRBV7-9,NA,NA,TGTGCCAGCAGCTACAGGGCAACTAATGAAAAACTGTTTTTT,CASSYRATNEKLFF
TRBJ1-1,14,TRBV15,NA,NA,TGTGCCACCAGCAGAGATCGGGGTCCTTCTGAAGCTTTCTTT,CATSRDRGPSEAFF
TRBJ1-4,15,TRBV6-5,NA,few,TGTGCCAGCAGCACCACGGGGGGGACTAATGAAAAACTGTTTTTT,CASSTTGGTNEKLFF
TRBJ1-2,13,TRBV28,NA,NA,TGTGCCAGCAGTCCCCAACGGAGGGGTGGCTACACCTTC,CASSPQRRGGYTF
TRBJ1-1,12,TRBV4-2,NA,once,TGTGCCAGCAGACAGGGCAGCACTGAAGCTTTCTTT,CASRQGSTEAFF
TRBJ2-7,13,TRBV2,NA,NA,TGTGCCAGCAGGGAGACAGGATCCTCCGAGCAGTACTTC,CASRETGSSEQYF
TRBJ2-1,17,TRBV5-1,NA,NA,TGCGCCAGCAGCTTGGGTGGGGGGTCGAGCTCCTACAATGAGCAGTTCTTC,CASSLGGGSSSYNEQFF